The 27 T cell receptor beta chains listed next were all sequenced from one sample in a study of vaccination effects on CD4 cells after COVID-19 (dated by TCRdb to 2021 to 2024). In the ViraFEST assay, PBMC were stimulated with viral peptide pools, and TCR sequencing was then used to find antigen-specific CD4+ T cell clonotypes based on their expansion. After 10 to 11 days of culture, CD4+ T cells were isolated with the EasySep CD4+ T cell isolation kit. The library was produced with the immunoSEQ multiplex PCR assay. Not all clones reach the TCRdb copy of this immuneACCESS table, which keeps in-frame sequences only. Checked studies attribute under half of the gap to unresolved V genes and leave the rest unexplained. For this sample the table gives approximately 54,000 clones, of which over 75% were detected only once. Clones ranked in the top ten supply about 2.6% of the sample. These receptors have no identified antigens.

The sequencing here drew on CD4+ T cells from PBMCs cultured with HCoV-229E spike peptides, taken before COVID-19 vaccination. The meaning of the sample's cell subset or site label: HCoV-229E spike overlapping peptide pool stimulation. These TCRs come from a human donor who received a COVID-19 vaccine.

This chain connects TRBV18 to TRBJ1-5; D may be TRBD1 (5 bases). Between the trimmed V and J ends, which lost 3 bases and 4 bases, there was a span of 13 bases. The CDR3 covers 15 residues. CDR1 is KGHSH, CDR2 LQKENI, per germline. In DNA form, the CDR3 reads TGTGCCAGCTCACCCAGGGAGGGAAGGAATCAGCCCCAGCATTTT. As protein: CASSPREGRNQPQHF.

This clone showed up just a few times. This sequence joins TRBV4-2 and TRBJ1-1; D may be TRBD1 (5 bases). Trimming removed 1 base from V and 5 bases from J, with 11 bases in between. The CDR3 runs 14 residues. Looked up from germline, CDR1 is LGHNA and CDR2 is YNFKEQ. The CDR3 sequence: CASSQGGGKTEAFF. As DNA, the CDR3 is TGTGCCAGCAGCCAAGGGGGGGGGAAGACTGAAGCTTTCTTT.

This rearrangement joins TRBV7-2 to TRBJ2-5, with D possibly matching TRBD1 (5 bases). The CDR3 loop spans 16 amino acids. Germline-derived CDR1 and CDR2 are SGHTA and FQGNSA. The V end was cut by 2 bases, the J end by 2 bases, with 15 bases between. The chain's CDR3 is CASSLSSGILQETQYF. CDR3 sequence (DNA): TGTGCCAGCAGCTTAAGTTCAGGGATACTACAAGAGACCCAGTACTTC.

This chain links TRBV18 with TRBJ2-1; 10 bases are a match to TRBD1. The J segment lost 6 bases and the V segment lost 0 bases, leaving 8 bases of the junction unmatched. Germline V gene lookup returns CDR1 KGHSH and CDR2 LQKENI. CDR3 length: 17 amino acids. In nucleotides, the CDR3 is TGTGCCAGCTCACCACCGCGAGGGACAGGGGCCGCCAATGAGCAGTTCTTC. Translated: CASSPPRGTGAANEQFF.

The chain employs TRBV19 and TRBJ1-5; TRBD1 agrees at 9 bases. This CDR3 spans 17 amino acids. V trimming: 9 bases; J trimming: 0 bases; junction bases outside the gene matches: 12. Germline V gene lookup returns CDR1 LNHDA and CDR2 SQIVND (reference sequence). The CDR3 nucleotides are TGTGCCAGCCGCCGGGACAGGGTCGTTTTTAGCAATCAGCCCCAGCATTTT. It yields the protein CASRRDRVVFSNQPQHF. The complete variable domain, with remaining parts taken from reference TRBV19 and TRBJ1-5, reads DGGITQSPKYLFRKEGQNVTLSCEQNLNHDAMYWYRQDPGQGLRLIYYSQIVNDFQKGDIAEGYSVSREKKESFPLTVTSAQKNPTAFYLCASRRDRVVFSNQPQHFGDGTRLSIL.

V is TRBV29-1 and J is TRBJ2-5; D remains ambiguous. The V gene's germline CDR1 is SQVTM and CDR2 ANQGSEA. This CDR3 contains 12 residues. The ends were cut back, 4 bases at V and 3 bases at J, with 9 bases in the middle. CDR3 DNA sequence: TGCAGCGTTGTCTCGGCCAAAGAGACCCAGTACTTC. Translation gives CSVVSAKETQYF.

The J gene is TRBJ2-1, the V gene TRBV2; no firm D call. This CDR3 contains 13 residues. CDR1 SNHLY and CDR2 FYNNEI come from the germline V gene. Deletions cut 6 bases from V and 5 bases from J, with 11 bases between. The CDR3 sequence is CASSLERDNEQFF. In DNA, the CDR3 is TGTGCCAGCAGCTTGGAGAGAGACAATGAGCAGTTCTTC.

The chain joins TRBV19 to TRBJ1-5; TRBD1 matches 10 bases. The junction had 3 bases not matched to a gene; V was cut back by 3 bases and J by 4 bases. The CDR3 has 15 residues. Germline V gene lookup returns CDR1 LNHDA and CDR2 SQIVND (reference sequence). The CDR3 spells CASSIGDRGNQPQHF. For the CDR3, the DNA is TGTGCCAGTAGTATTGGGGACAGGGGTAATCAGCCCCAGCATTTT.

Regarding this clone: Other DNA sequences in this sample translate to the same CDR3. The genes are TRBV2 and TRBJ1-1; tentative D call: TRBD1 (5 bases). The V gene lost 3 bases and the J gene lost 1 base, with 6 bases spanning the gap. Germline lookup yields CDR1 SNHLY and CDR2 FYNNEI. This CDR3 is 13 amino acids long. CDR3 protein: CASSEGGNTEAFF. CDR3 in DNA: TGTGCCAGCAGTGAGGGGGGGAACACTGAAGCTTTCTTT. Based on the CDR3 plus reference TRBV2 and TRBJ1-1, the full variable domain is EPEVTQTPSHQVTQMGQEVILRCVPISNHLYFYWYRQILGQKVEFLVSFYNNEISEKSEIFDDQFSVERPDGSNFTLKIRSTKLEDSAMYFCASSEGGNTEAFFGQGTRLTVV.

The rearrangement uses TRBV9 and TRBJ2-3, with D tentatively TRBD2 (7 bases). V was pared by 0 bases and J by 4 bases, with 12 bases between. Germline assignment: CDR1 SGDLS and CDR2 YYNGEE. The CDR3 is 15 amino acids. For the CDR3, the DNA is TGTGCCAGCAGCGTAGCCGGGGGGCGAGCAGATACGCAGTATTTT. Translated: CASSVAGGRADTQYF.

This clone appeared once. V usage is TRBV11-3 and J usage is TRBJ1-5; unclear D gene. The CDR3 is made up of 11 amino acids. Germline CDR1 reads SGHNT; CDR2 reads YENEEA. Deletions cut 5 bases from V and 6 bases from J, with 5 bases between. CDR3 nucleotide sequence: TGTGCCAGCAGCCCAGGTCAGCCCCAGCATTTT. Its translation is CASSPGQPQHF.

CDR3: CASSWVDGTEAFF. CDR3 sequence (DNA): TGTGCCAGCAGCTGGGTTGATGGGACTGAAGCTTTCTTT. J is TRBJ1-1 and V is TRBV5-4; no clear D gene. The CDR3 runs 13 residues. CDR1 is SGHNT and CDR2 is YYREEE in the germline V gene (reference sequence). The germline V and J ends were trimmed by 3 bases and 5 bases, with 11 bases remaining between them. Looking up the rest from reference TRBV5-4 and TRBJ1-1 gives the full variable domain: ETGVTQSPTHLIKTRGQQVTLRCSSQSGHNTVSWYQQALGQGPQFIFQYYREEENGRGNFPPRFSGLQFPNYSSELNVNALELDDSALYLCASSWVDGTEAFFGQGTRLTVV.

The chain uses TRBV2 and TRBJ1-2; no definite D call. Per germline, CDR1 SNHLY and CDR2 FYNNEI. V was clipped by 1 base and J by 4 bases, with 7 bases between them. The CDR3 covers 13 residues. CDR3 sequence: CASSEGQFYGYTF. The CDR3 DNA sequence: TGTGCCAGCAGTGAAGGCCAGTTCTATGGCTACACCTTC.

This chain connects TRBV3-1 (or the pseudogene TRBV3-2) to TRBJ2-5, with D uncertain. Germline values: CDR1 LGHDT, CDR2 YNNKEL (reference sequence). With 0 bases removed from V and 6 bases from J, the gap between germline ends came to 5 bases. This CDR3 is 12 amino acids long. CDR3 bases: TGTGCCAGCAGCCAAGAAAGGAAGACCCAGTACTTC. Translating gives CASSQERKTQYF.

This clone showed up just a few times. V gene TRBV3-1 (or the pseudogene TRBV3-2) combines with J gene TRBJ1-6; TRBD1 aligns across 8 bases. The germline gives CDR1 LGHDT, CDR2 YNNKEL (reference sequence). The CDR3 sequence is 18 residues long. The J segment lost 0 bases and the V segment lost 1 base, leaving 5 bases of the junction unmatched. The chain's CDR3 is CASSQGRDRSSYNSPLHF. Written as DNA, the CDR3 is TGTGCCAGCAGCCAAGGAAGGGACAGGAGCTCCTATAATTCACCCCTCCACTTT.

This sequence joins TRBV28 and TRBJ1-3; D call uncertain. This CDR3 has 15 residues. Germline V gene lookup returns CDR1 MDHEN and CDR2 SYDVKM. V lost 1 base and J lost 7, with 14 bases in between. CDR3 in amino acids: CASSLFGRSTNTIYF. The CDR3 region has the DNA TGTGCCAGCAGTTTATTTGGGAGATCGACGAACACCATATATTTT.

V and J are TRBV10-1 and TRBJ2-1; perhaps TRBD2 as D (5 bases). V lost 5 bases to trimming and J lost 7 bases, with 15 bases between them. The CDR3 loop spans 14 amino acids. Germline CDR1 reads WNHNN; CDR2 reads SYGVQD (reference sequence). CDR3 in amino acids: CASSLPSAGNEQFF. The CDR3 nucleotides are TGCGCCAGCAGTCTTCCCTCGGCGGGTAATGAGCAGTTCTTC.

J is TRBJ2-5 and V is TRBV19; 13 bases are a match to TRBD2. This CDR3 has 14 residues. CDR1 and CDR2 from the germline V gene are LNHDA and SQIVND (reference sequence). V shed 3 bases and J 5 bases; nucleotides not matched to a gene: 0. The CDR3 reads CASSMTSGGETQYF. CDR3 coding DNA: TGTGCCAGTAGTATGACTAGCGGGGGGGAGACCCAGTACTTC.

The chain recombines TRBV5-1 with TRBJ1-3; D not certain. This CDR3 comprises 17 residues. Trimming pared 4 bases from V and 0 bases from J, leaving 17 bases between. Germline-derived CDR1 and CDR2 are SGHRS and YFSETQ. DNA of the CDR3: TGCGCCAGCAGCCCCTGGATAGGGCAAAACTCTGGAAACACCATATATTTT. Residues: CASSPWIGQNSGNTIYF.

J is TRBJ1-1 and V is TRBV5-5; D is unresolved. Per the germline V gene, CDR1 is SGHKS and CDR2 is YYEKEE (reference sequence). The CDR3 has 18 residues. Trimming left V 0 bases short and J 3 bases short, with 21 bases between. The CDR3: CASSLEFRSRGWDTEAFF. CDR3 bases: TGTGCCAGCAGCTTGGAATTCCGGTCGCGGGGATGGGACACTGAAGCTTTCTTT.

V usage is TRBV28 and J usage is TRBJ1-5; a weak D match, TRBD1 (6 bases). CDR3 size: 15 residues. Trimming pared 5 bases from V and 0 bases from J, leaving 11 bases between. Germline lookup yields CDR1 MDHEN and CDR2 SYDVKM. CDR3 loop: CASSETGNSNQPQHF. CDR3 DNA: TGTGCCAGCAGTGAGACAGGCAATAGCAATCAGCCCCAGCATTTT.

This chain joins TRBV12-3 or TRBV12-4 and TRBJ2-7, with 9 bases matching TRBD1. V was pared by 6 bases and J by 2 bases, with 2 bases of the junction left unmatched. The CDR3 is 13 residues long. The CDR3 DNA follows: TGTGCCAGCAGACGGACAGGGGCCTACGAGCAGTACGTC. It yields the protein CASRRTGAYEQYV.

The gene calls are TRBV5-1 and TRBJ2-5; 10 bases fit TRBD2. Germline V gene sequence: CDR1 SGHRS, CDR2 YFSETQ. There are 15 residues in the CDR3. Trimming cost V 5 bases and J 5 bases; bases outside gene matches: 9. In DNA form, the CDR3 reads TGCGCCAGCAGGGCGGTGCTAGCGGGGGTTGAGACCCAGTACTTC. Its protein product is CASRAVLAGVETQYF.

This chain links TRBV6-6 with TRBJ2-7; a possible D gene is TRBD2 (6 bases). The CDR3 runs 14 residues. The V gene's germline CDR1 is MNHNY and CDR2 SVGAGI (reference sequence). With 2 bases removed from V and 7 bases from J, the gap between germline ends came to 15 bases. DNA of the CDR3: TGTGCCAGCAGTTACGGGGGGAGTTCTGGAGAGCAGTACGTC. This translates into CASSYGGSSGEQYV.

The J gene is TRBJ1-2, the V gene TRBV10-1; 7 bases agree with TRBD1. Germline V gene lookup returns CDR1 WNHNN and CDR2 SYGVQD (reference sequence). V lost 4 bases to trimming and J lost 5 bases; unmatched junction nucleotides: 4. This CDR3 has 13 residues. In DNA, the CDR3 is TGCGCCAGCAGTGTCAGGGGGGTTTATGGCTACACCTTC. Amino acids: CASSVRGVYGYTF.

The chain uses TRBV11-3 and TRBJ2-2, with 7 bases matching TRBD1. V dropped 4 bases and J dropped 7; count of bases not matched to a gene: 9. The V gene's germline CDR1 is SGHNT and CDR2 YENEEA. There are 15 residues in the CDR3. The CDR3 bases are TGTGCCAGCAGCTCCCCCAGACAGGGCGGCGGGGAGCTGTTTTTT. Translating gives CASSSPRQGGGELFF.

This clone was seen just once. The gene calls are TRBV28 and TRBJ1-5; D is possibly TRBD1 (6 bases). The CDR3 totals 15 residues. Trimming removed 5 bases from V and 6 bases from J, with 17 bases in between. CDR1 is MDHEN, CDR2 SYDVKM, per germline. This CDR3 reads CASSPFLGALQPQHF. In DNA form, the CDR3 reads TGTGCCAGCAGTCCGTTCCTGGGGGCTCTTCAGCCCCAGCATTTT.